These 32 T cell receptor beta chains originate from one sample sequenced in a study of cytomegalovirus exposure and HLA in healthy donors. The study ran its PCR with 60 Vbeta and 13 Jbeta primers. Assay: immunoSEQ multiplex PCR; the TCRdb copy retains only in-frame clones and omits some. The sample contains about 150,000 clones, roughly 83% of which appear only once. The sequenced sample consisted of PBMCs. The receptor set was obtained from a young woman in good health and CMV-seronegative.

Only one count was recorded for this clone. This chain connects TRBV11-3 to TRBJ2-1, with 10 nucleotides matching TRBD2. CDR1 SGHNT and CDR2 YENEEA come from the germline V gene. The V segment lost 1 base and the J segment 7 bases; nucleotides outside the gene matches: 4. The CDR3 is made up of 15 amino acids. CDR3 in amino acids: CASSLASGGWNEQFF. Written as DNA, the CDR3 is TGTGCCAGCAGCTTAGCTAGCGGGGGATGGAATGAGCAGTTCTTC.

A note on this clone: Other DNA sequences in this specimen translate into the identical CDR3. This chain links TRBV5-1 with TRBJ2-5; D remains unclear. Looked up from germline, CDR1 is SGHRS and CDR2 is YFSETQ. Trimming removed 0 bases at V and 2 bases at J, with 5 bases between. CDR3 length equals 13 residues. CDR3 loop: CASSLAPQETQYF. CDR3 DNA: TGCGCCAGCAGCTTGGCCCCTCAAGAGACCCAGTACTTC. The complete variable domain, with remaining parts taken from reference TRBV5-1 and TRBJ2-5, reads KAGVTQTPRYLIKTRGQQVTLSCSPISGHRSVSWYQQTPGQGLQFLFEYFSETQRNKGNFPGRFSGRQFSNSRSEMNVSTLELGDSALYLCASSLAPQETQYFGPGTRLLVL.

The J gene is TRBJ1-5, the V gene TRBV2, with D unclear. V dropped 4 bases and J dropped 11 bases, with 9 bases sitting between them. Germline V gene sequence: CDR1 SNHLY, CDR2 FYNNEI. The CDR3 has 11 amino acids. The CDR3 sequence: CASSVDLAQHF. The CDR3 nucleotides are TGTGCCAGCAGTGTAGACTTGGCCCAGCATTTT.

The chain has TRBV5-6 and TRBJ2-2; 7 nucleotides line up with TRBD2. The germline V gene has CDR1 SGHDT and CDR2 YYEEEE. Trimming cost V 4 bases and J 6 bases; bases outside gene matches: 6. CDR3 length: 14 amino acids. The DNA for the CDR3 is TGTGCCAGCAGCCCGGTTACTAGCGCCGGGGAGCTGTTTTTT. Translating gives CASSPVTSAGELFF.

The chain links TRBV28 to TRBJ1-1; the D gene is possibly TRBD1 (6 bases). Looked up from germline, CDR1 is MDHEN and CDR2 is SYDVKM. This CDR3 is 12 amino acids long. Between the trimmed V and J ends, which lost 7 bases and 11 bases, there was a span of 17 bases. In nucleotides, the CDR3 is TGTGCCAGCAAGTTGGCAGGGGCAAGGGCTTTCTTT. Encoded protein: CASKLAGARAFF.

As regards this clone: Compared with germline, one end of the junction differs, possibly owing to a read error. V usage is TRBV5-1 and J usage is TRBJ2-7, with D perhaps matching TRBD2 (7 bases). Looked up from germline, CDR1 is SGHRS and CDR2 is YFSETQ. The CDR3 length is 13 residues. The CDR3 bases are TGCGCCAGCATGGGGGGGCCCTCCAACGAGCAGTACTTC. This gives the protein CASMGGPSNEQYF.

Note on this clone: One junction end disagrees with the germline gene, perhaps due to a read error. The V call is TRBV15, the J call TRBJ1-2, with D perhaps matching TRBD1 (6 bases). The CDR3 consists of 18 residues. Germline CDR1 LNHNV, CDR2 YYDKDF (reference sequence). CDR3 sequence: CATSGDGAGVPRNYGYTF. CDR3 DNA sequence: TGTGCCACCAGCGGAGACGGGGCAGGGGTGCCGAGAAACTATGGCTACACCTTC. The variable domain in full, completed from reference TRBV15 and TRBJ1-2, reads DAMVIQNPRYQVTQFGKPVTLSCSQTLNHNVMYWYQQKSSQAPKLLFHYYDKDFNNEADTPDNFQSRRPNTSFCFLDIRSPGLGDTAMYLCATSGDGAGVPRNYGYTFGSGTRLTVV.

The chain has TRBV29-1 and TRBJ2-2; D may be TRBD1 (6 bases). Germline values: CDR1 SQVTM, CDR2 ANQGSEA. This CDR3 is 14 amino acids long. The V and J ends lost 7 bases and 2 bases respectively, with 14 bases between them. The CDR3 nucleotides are TGCAGCGCTACAGGGTTAAGAAACACCGGGGAGCTGTTTTTT. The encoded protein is CSATGLRNTGELFF.

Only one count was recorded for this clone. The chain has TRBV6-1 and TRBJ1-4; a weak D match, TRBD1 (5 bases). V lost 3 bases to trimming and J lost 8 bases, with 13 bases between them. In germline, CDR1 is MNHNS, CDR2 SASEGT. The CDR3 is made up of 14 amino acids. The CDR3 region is CASSDRQGGEKLFF. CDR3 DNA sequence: TGTGCCAGCAGTGATCGGCAGGGAGGGGAAAAACTGTTTTTT.

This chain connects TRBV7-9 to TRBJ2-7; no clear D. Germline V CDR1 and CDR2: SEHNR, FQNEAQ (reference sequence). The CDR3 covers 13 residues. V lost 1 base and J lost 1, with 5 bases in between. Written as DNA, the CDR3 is TGTGCCAGCAGCTTAGTCAGTTCCTACGAGCAGTACTTC. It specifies CASSLVSSYEQYF.

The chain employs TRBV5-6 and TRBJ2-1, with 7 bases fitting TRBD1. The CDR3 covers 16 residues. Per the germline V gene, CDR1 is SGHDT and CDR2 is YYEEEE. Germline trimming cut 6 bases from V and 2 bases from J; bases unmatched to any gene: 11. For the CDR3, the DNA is TGTGCCAGCACCATATTACAGGGGTACCCCTACAATGAGCAGTTCTTC. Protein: CASTILQGYPYNEQFF.

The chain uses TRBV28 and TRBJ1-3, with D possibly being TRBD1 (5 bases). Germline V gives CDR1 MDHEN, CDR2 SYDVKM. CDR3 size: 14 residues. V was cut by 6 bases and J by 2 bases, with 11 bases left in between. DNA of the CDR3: TGTGCCAGCAGCTCCACGGGGGCTGGAAACACCATATATTTT. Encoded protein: CASSSTGAGNTIYF.

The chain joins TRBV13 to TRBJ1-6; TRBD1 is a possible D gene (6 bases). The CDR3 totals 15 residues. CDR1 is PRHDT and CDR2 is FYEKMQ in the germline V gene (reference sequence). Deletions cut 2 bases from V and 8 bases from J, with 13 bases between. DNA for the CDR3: TGTGCCAGCAGCTTATCTGGGGGCGAGGATTCACCCCTCCACTTT. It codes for CASSLSGGEDSPLHF.

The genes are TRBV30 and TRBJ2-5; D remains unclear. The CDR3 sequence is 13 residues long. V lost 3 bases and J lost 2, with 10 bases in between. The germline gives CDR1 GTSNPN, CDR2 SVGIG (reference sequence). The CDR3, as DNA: TGTGCCTGGAGCAGGCAGAAGCAAGAGACCCAGTACTTC. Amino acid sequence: CAWSRQKQETQYF.

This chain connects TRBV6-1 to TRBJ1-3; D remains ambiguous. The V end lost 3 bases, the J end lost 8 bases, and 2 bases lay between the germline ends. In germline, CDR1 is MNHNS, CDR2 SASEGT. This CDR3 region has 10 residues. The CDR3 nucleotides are TGTGCCAGCAGTGACTACACCATATATTTT. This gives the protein CASSDYTIYF.

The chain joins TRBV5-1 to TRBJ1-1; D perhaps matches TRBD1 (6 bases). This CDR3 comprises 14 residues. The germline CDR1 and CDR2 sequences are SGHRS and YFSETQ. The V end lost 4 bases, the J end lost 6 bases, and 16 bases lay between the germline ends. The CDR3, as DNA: TGCGCCAGCAGCCCCCTAGGGGGGGTCGCTGAAGCTTTCTTT. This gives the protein CASSPLGGVAEAFF.

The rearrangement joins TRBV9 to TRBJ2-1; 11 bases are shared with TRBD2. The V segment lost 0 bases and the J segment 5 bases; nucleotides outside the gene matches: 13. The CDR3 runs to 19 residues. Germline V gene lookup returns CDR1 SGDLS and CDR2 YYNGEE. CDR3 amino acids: CASSVVGLAGGRVNNEQFF. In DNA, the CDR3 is TGTGCCAGCAGCGTAGTGGGGCTAGCGGGGGGCCGCGTGAACAATGAGCAGTTCTTC.

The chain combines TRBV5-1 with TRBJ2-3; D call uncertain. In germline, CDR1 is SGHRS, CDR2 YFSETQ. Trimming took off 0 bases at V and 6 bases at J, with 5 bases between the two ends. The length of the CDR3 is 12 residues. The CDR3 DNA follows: TGCGCCAGCAGCTTGGGGGCCGATACGCAGTATTTT. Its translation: CASSLGADTQYF.

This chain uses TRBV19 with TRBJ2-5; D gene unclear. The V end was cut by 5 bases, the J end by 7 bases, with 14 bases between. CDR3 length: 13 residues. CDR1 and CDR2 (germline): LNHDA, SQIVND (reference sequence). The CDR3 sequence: CASSPTYPGTQYF. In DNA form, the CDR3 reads TGTGCCAGTAGTCCGACTTATCCCGGGACCCAGTACTTC.

The CDR3 protein is CASSLGLPDRVRGAFF. CDR3 nucleotides: TGTGCCAGCAGTTTGGGTCTGCCCGACAGGGTGCGCGGGGCTTTCTTT. The V gene is TRBV28, the J gene TRBJ1-1; 7 nucleotides align to TRBD1. Germline V gives CDR1 MDHEN, CDR2 SYDVKM. The junction had 18 bases not matched to a gene; V was cut back by 3 bases and J by 11 bases. The CDR3 runs 16 residues.

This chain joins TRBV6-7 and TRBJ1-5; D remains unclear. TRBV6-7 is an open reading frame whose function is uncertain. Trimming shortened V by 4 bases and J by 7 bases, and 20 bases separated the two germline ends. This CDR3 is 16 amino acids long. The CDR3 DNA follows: TGTGCCAGCAGTTCCACTCGTCCCCTACGTAAACAGCCCCAGCATTTT. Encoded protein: CASSSTRPLRKQPQHF.

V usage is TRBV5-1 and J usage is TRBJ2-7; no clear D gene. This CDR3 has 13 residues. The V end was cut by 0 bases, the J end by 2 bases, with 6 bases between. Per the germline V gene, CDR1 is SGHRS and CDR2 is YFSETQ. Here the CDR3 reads CASSLDYPYEQYF. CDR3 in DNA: TGCGCCAGCAGCTTGGATTATCCCTACGAGCAGTACTTC.

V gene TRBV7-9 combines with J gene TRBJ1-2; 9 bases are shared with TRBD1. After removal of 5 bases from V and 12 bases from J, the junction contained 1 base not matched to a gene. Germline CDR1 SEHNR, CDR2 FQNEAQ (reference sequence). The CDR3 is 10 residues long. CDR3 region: CASSDRGDTF. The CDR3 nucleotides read TGTGCCAGCAGCGACAGGGGGGACACCTTC.

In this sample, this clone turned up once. As DNA, the CDR3 is TGTGCCAGCACCTACGCGGGGCAGGCTTTTAACTATGGCTACACCTTC. Translation gives CASTYAGQAFNYGYTF. The J gene is TRBJ1-2, the V gene TRBV4-2; the D gene is possibly TRBD1 (5 bases). Per the germline V gene, CDR1 is LGHNA and CDR2 is YNFKEQ. Trimming left V 7 bases short and J 1 base short, with 19 bases between. The CDR3 runs 16 residues.

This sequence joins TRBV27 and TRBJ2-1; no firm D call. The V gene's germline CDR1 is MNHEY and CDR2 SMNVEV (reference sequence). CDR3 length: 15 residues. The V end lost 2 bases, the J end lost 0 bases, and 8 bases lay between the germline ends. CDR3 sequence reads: CASSLDTHSYNEQFF. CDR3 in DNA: TGTGCCAGCAGTTTAGACACCCACTCCTACAATGAGCAGTTCTTC.

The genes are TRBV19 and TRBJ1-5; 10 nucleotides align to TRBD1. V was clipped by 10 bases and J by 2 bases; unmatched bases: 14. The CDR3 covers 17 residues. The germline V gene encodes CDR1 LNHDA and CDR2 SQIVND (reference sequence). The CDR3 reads CATSGDRGSLGNQPQHF. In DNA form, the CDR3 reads TGTGCCACCTCAGGGGACAGGGGCTCCTTGGGCAATCAGCCCCAGCATTTT.

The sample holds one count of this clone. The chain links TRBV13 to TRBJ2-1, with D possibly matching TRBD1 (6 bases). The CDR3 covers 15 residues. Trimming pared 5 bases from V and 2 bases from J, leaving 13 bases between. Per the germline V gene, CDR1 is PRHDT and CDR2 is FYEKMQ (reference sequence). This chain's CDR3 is CASSGRGGPYNEQFF. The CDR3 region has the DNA TGTGCCAGCAGCGGACGAGGGGGACCCTACAATGAGCAGTTCTTC. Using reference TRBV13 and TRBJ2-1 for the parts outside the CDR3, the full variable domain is AAGVIQSPRHLIKEKRETATLKCYPIPRHDTVYWYQQGPGQDPQFLISFYEKMQSDKGSIPDRFSAQQFSDYHSELNMSSLELGDSALYFCASSGRGGPYNEQFFGPGTRLTVL.

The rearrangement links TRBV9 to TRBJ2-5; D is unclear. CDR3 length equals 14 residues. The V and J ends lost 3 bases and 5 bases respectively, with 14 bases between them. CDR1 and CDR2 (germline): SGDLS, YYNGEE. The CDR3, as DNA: TGTGCCAGCAGCGGGGCTCTTAACGATGAGACCCAGTACTTC. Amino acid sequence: CASSGALNDETQYF.

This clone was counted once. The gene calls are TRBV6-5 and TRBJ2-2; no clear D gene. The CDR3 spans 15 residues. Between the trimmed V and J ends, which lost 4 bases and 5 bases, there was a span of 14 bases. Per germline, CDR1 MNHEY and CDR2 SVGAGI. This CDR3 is CASSFRVDGTGELFF. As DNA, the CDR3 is TGTGCCAGCAGTTTTCGGGTTGATGGGACCGGGGAGCTGTTTTTT.

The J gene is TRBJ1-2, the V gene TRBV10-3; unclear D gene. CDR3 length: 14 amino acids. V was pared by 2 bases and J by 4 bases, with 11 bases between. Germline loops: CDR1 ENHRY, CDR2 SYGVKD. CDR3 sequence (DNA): TGTGCCATCAGTGAGAGGATAGAGGGCTATGGCTACACCTTC. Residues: CAISERIEGYGYTF.

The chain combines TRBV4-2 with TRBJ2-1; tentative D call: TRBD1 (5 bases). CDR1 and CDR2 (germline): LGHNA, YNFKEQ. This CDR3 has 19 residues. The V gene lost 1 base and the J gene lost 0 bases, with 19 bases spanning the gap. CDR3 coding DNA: TGTGCCAGCAGCCAAGTTAGGGGAAGTCCCCTCGGCTCCTACAATGAGCAGTTCTTC. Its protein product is CASSQVRGSPLGSYNEQFF.

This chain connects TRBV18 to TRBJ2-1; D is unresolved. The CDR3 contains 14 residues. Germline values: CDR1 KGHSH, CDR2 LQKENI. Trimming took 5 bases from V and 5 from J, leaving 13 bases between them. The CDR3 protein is CASSTYPRDNEQFF. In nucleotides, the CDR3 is TGTGCCAGCTCAACCTACCCCCGTGACAATGAGCAGTTCTTC.